The 25 T cell receptor beta chains given below trace back to one sample, sequenced in a study of blood T cell repertoires in COVID-19. The repertoire was sequenced with immunoSEQ multiplex PCR; TCRdb's copy has only in-frame clones and lacks some. This sample has 250,000 to 300,000 clones, with 75% to 90% found just once. Sequencing was performed on peripheral blood. The receptors originated from a woman in her 70s with COVID-19, enrolled during active disease.

The chain recombines TRBV5-1 with TRBJ2-7, with a weak D call TRBD1 (6 bases). This CDR3 is built from 15 residues. The V gene lost 3 bases and the J gene lost 2 bases, with 15 bases spanning the gap. Germline V CDR1 and CDR2: SGHRS, YFSETQ. The CDR3 loop reads CASSSDPDRTYEQYF. In DNA form, the CDR3 reads TGCGCCAGCAGCTCAGACCCGGACAGAACCTACGAGCAGTACTTC.

The V gene is TRBV4-1, the J gene TRBJ1-2; D is unresolved. Germline V gene data show CDR1 as MGHRA and CDR2 as YSYEKL. V was clipped by 1 base and J by 7 bases, with 4 bases between them. The CDR3 is made up of 11 amino acids. CDR3 sequence (DNA): TGCGCCAGCAGCCAAGGTCTTGGCTACACCTTC. It is translated as CASSQGLGYTF.

The rearrangement links TRBV4-2 to TRBJ1-1; the D gene is possibly TRBD1 (6 bases). The CDR3 is 16 amino acids. Between the trimmed V and J ends, which lost 2 bases and 6 bases, there was a span of 19 bases. Germline V gene lookup returns CDR1 LGHNA and CDR2 YNFKEQ. Here the CDR3 DNA reads TGTGCCAGCAGCCAAAGTTCACAGGGAGTTAAGGCTGAAGCTTTCTTT. This sequence encodes CASSQSSQGVKAEAFF.

The V call is TRBV2, the J call TRBJ2-6; D unclear. In germline, CDR1 is SNHLY, CDR2 FYNNEI. V gave up 4 bases and J gave up 0 bases, with 4 bases separating them. The CDR3 consists of 14 residues. CDR3 nucleotide sequence: TGTGCCAGCAGTGGAGGCTCTGGGGCCAACGTCCTGACTTTC. It encodes CASSGGSGANVLTF.

This clone was seen a single time. The chain is built from TRBV7-9 and TRBJ2-5; 13 bases fit TRBD2. Germline V gene lookup returns CDR1 SEHNR and CDR2 FQNEAQ (reference sequence). CDR3 length equals 16 residues. With 5 bases clipped from V and 5 bases from J, the junction kept 8 bases outside the gene matches. CDR3 region: CASSPTSGGAGETQYF. DNA for the CDR3: TGTGCCAGCAGCCCAACTAGCGGGGGGGCCGGGGAGACCCAGTACTTC.

V is TRBV5-1 and J is TRBJ1-4; 9 nucleotides line up with TRBD1. The length of the CDR3 is 14 residues. The germline CDR1 and CDR2 sequences are SGHRS and YFSETQ. V trimming: 2 bases; J trimming: 7 bases; junction bases outside the gene matches: 3. The CDR3 loop is CASSLQGAPEKLFF. The DNA for the CDR3 is TGCGCCAGCAGCTTACAGGGGGCGCCTGAAAAACTGTTTTTT. Combining the CDR3 with reference TRBV5-1 and TRBJ1-4 gives the whole variable domain KAGVTQTPRYLIKTRGQQVTLSCSPISGHRSVSWYQQTPGQGLQFLFEYFSETQRNKGNFPGRFSGRQFSNSRSEMNVSTLELGDSALYLCASSLQGAPEKLFFGSGTQLSVL.

V gene TRBV5-1 combines with J gene TRBJ1-3; unclear D gene. The V end lost 2 bases, the J end lost 0 bases, and 6 bases lay between the germline ends. This CDR3 has 14 residues. CDR1 is SGHRS, CDR2 YFSETQ, per germline. CDR3 bases: TGCGCCAGCAGCTTCGGAGGCTCTGGAAACACCATATATTTT. This codes for CASSFGGSGNTIYF. Variable domain in full (rest from reference TRBV5-1 and TRBJ1-3): KAGVTQTPRYLIKTRGQQVTLSCSPISGHRSVSWYQQTPGQGLQFLFEYFSETQRNKGNFPGRFSGRQFSNSRSEMNVSTLELGDSALYLCASSFGGSGNTIYFGEGSWLTVV.

This chain uses TRBV7-9 with TRBJ2-7; 8 bases agree with TRBD2. The V gene end was trimmed by 5 bases and the J gene end by 4 bases; junction bases not matched to a gene: 10. The CDR3 loop spans 15 amino acids. Looked up from germline, CDR1 is SEHNR and CDR2 is FQNEAQ (reference sequence). CDR3 sequence: CASSAGTGGPYEQYF. In nucleotides, the CDR3 is TGTGCCAGCAGCGCGGGGACGGGGGGGCCATACGAGCAGTACTTC.

This clone was counted only a few times. V is TRBV18 and J is TRBJ1-3; 7 nucleotides match TRBD1. The CDR3 sequence is 15 residues long. Germline V lookup: CDR1 KGHSH, CDR2 LQKENI. Losses at the gene ends were 1 base for V and 3 bases for J; bases not matched to a gene: 3. The CDR3 sequence: CASSPQGAGGNTIYF. In nucleotides, the CDR3 is TGTGCCAGCTCACCACAGGGGGCTGGTGGAAACACCATATATTTT.

The rearrangement uses TRBV27 and TRBJ2-3; 16 bases are shared with TRBD2. Germline V gene data show CDR1 as MNHEY and CDR2 as SMNVEV (reference sequence). CDR3 length: 17 amino acids. V trimming: 5 bases; J trimming: 6 bases; junction bases outside the gene matches: 8. The CDR3: CASSPMGLAGGRDTQYF. CDR3 DNA: TGTGCCAGCAGTCCCATGGGACTAGCGGGGGGGAGGGATACGCAGTATTTT.

The V call is TRBV5-1, the J call TRBJ2-1; D possibly corresponds to TRBD2 (5 bases). CDR1 and CDR2 (germline): SGHRS, YFSETQ. With 4 bases removed from V and 6 bases from J, the gap between germline ends came to 20 bases. CDR3 size: 16 residues. This CDR3 is CASSRGWSQGGNEQFF. The CDR3 DNA is TGCGCCAGCAGCCGGGGTTGGTCTCAAGGAGGCAATGAGCAGTTCTTC.

This rearrangement joins TRBV30 to TRBJ1-1; TRBD1 matches at 11 bases. CDR3 size: 17 residues. Trimming removed 5 bases from V and 5 bases from J; junction bases left unmatched: 16. The germline CDR1 and CDR2 sequences are GTSNPN and SVGIG (reference sequence). CDR3 DNA sequence: TGTGCCTGGTCCACCGGGACAGGGGGTTTTAAAAATACTGAAGCTTTCTTT. This translates into CAWSTGTGGFKNTEAFF. Full variable domain (remainder filled in from reference TRBV30 and TRBJ1-1): SQTIHQWPATLVQPVGSPLSLECTVEGTSNPNLYWYRQAAGRGLQLLFYSVGIGQISSEVPQNLSASRPQDRQFILSSKKLLLSDSGFYLCAWSTGTGGFKNTEAFFGQGTRLTVV.

V and J are TRBV7-6 and TRBJ2-1, with 14 bases matching TRBD2. Germline V gene lookup returns CDR1 SGHVS and CDR2 FNYEAQ. CDR3 size: 15 residues. V dropped 5 bases and J dropped 9; count of bases not matched to a gene: 6. This CDR3 reads CASSPAGTSGGEQFF. CDR3 coding DNA: TGTGCCAGCAGCCCAGCAGGGACTAGCGGGGGTGAGCAGTTCTTC.

The J gene is TRBJ2-3, the V gene TRBV24-1; unclear D gene. The CDR3 is made up of 13 amino acids. V was trimmed by 5 bases and J by 7 bases, leaving 12 bases between them. Germline V gives CDR1 KGHDR, CDR2 SFDVKD. The CDR3 nucleotides read TGTGCCACCAGTGGGGCCTTCCCTTATACGCAGTATTTT. This encodes CATSGAFPYTQYF.

This clone came up once. V usage is TRBV5-1 and J usage is TRBJ2-2, with 7 positions matching TRBD2. With 0 bases clipped from V and 5 bases from J, the junction kept 7 bases outside the gene matches. Germline V gene sequence: CDR1 SGHRS, CDR2 YFSETQ. The length of the CDR3 is 16 residues. The CDR3 loop is CASSLAGGGGTGELFF. In nucleotides, the CDR3 is TGCGCCAGCAGCTTGGCCGGCGGGGGAGGTACCGGGGAGCTGTTTTTT.

CDR3 loop: CAWRPTGNYYEQYF. The CDR3 DNA sequence: TGTGCCTGGAGGCCGACAGGAAACTACTACGAGCAGTACTTC. The chain links TRBV30 to TRBJ2-7; D is possibly TRBD1 (6 bases). The V and J ends lost 3 bases and 3 bases respectively, with 15 bases between them. This CDR3 region has 14 residues. Germline V lookup: CDR1 GTSNPN, CDR2 SVGIG (reference sequence).

V usage is TRBV11-2 and J usage is TRBJ2-7; no firm D call. Germline loops: CDR1 SGHAT, CDR2 FQNNGV. CDR3 length: 13 residues. V was trimmed by 1 base and J by 7 bases, leaving 11 bases between them. The CDR3, as DNA: TGTGCCAGCAGCTTAGGGGTTCCGGGTGAGCAGTACTTC. Residues: CASSLGVPGEQYF. Using reference TRBV11-2 and TRBJ2-7 for the parts outside the CDR3, the full variable domain is EAGVAQSPRYKIIEKRQSVAFWCNPISGHATLYWYQQILGQGPKLLIQFQNNGVVDDSQLPKDRFSAERLKGVDSTLKIQPAKLEDSAVYLCASSLGVPGEQYFGPGTRLTVT.

This clone was detected once. The chain employs TRBV27 and TRBJ1-2; the D is unclear. V lost 6 bases, J lost 0 bases, and 8 bases lay in between. Per germline, CDR1 MNHEY and CDR2 SMNVEV (reference sequence). The CDR3 has 13 amino acids. The CDR3: CASSLTSNYGYTF. For the CDR3, the DNA is TGTGCCAGCAGCCTGACATCTAACTATGGCTACACCTTC.

V usage is TRBV5-1 and J usage is TRBJ2-7; D remains unclear. The CDR3 runs 14 residues. CDR1 and CDR2 from the germline V gene are SGHRS and YFSETQ. Trimming stripped 4 bases from V and 7 bases from J, with 18 bases between. The CDR3 region has the DNA TGCGCCAGCAGCCCCTCTCCGGCCCAGAGGGAGCAGTACTTC. Translated: CASSPSPAQREQYF.

This chain joins TRBV7-2 and TRBJ2-3; TRBD2 agrees at 8 bases. The CDR3 contains 14 residues. V gave up 5 bases and J gave up 5 bases; unmatched junction bases: 6. The V gene's germline CDR1 is SGHTA and CDR2 FQGNSA. The CDR3 DNA sequence: TGTGCCAGCAGCCCCGGGGGGGCGATAGATACGCAGTATTTT. Its protein is CASSPGGAIDTQYF.

V and J are TRBV11-2 and TRBJ2-1, with 8 bases matching TRBD2. CDR3 size: 18 residues. Germline V gene data show CDR1 as SGHAT and CDR2 as FQNNGV. V was clipped by 2 bases and J by 5 bases; unmatched bases: 14. CDR3 nucleotides: TGTGCCAGCAGCTTAAGGCGGGAAGCGGGCGGGGGGAACAATGAGCAGTTCTTC. It specifies CASSLRREAGGGNNEQFF. The whole variable domain, filled in from reference TRBV11-2 and TRBJ2-1, reads EAGVAQSPRYKIIEKRQSVAFWCNPISGHATLYWYQQILGQGPKLLIQFQNNGVVDDSQLPKDRFSAERLKGVDSTLKIQPAKLEDSAVYLCASSLRREAGGGNNEQFFGPGTRLTVL.

The rearrangement joins TRBV2 to TRBJ1-3; weak D call: TRBD1 (6 bases). Germline CDR1 and CDR2: SNHLY and FYNNEI. The CDR3 length is 16 residues. V was shortened by 5 bases and J by 5 bases, with 19 bases between the two germline ends. The CDR3: CASSTGGGAMRNTIYF. The CDR3 DNA sequence: TGTGCCAGCAGTACGGGAGGGGGGGCCATGAGAAACACCATATATTTT.

The rearrangement joins TRBV4-2 to TRBJ1-2; D unclear. Trimming shortened V by 0 bases and J by 8 bases, and 4 bases separated the two germline ends. Germline CDR1 LGHNA, CDR2 YNFKEQ. The CDR3 totals 11 residues. The CDR3 DNA is TGTGCCAGCAGCCAAGATACAGGCTACACCTTC. The encoded protein is CASSQDTGYTF.

The J gene is TRBJ2-5, the V gene TRBV6-2 or TRBV6-3, with D possibly matching TRBD2 (5 bases). The V and J ends lost 2 bases and 4 bases respectively, with 8 bases between them. This CDR3 spans 13 amino acids. Germline assignment: CDR1 MNHEY and CDR2 SVGEGT. CDR3 sequence: CASSYRGGETQYF. The CDR3 bases are TGTGCCAGCAGTTACCGCGGAGGAGAGACCCAGTACTTC.

A few counts support this clone. V and J are TRBV30 and TRBJ2-7, with D possibly TRBD2 on 6 matching bases. CDR1 and CDR2 (germline): GTSNPN, SVGIG (reference sequence). This CDR3 has 14 amino acids. The V and J ends lost 5 bases and 0 bases respectively, with 14 bases between them. The chain's CDR3 is CAWRRDLSSYEQYF. The CDR3 region has the DNA TGTGCCTGGCGCCGGGACTTGAGCTCCTACGAGCAGTACTTC.